The clone carrying this T cell receptor (beta chain) was picked up many times. Investigators prepared the TCR beta libraries by applying iRepertoire HTBI primers and Arm-PCR of CDR3 regions. MiXCR was run by TCRdb on the multiplex PCR reads, yielding one entry per CDR3 protein. The sample holds about 620,000 distinct CDR3 sequences, 16% seen once. These data originate in a study of regulatory T cells in long-lasting Graves disease. Stated time point: newly diagnosed GD, antithyroid drugs for less than 3 months. Preparation of the TCR library used RNA extracted from PBMCs. The sample was also reused in another study, on T cells in Graves' hyperthyroidism and ophthalmopathy. That report adds: Based on clinical symptoms, serum thyroxine and TRAb, thyroid ultrasound and orbital computed tomography, diagnoses were reached.

This receptor was identified in a woman under 40 with Graves disease. The input for sequencing was peripheral blood mononuclear cells (PBMCs), taken at new diagnosis, from a patient treated with antithyroid drugs.

CDR3 nucleotides: TGTGCCATCAGCAACACCGGGGAGCTGTTTTTT. This sequence encodes CAISNTGELFF. The chain employs TRBV10-3 and TRBJ2-2; no definite D call. This CDR3 spans 11 amino acids. CDR1 ENHRY and CDR2 SYGVKD come from the germline V gene. Trimming cost V 6 bases and J 2 bases, with 1 base left between them.